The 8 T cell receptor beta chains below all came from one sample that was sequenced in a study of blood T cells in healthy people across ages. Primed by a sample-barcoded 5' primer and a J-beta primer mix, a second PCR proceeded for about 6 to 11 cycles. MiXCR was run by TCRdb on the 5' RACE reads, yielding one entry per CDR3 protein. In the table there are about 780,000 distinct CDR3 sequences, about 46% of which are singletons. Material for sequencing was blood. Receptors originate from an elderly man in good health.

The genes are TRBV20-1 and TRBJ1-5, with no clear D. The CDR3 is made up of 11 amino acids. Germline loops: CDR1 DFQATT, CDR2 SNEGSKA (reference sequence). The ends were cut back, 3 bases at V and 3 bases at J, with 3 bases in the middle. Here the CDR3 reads CSASVNQPQHF. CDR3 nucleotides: TGCAGTGCTAGTGTCAATCAGCCCCAGCATTTT.

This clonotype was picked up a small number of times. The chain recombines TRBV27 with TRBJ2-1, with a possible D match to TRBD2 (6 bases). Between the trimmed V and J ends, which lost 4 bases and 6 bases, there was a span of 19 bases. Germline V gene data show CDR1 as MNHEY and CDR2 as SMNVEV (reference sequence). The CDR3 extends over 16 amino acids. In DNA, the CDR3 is TGTGCCAGCAGTTCCCCCACTAGCCCAATTGCCAATGAGCAGTTCTTC. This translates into CASSSPTSPIANEQFF.

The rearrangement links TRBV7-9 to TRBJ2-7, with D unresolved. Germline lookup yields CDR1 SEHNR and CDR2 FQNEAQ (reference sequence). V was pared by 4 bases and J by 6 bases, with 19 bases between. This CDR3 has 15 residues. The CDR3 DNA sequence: TGTGCCAGCAGCTCCCAGAGGTGGGTAGGCGGCGAGCAGTACTTC. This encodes CASSSQRWVGGEQYF.

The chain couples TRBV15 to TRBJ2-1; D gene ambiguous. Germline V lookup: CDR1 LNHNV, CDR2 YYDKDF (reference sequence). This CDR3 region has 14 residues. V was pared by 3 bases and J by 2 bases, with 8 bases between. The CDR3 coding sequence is TGTGCCACCAGCAGCCAACTGACCTACAATGAGCAGTTCTTC. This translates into CATSSQLTYNEQFF.

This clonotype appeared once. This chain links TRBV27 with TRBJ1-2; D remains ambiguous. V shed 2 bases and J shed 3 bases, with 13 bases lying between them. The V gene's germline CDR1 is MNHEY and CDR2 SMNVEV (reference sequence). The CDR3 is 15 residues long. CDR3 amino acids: CASSLIGTGYYGYTF. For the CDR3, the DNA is TGTGCCAGCAGTTTAATCGGAACCGGCTACTATGGCTACACCTTC.

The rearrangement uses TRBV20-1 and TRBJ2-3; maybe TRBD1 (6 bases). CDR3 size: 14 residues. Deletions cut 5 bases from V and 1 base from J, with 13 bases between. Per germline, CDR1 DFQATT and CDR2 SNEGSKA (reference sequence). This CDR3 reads CSAQRTAGTDTQYF. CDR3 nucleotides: TGCAGTGCTCAGAGGACAGCTGGCACAGATACGCAGTATTTT.

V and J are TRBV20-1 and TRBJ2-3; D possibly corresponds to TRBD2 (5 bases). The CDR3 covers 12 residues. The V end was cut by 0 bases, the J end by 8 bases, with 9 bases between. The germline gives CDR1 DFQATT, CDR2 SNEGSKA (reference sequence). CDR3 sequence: CSARDLLGTQYF. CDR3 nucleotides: TGCAGTGCTAGAGACTTACTAGGTACGCAGTATTTT.

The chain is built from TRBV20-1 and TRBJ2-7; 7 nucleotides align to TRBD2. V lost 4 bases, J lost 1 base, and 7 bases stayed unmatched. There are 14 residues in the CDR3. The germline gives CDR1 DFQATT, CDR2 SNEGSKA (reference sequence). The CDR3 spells CSAKPSGNSYEQYF. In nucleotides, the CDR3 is TGCAGTGCTAAGCCTAGCGGTAATTCCTACGAGCAGTACTTC.